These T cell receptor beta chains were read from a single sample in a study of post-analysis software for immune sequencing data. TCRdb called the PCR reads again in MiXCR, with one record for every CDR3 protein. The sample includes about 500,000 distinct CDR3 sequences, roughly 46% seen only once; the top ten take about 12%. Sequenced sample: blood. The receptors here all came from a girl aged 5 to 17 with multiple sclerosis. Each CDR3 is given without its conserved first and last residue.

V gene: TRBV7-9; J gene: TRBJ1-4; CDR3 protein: ASSLAWGAPNEKLF
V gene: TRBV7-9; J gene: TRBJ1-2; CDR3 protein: ASIGGPDYGYT
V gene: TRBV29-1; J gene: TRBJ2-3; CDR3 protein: SGSGTWSTDTQY
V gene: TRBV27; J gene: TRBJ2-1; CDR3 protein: ASSFIGDDPNNEQF
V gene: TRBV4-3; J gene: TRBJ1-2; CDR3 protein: ASSQDRQGLYYGYT
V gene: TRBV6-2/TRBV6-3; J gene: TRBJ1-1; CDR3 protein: ASSSGVNTEAF
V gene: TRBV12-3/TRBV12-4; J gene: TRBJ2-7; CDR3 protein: ASSLQAGRRVYEQY
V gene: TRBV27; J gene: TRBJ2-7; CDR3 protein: ASSLSGQGEQY
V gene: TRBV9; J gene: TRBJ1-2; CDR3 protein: ASSVDAGGINYGYT
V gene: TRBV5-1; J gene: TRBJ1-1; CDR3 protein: ASSSQGSTEAF
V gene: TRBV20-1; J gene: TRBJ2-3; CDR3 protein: SASAGGAGTDTQY
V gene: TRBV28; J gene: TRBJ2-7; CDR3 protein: ASSFIPWTGYEQY
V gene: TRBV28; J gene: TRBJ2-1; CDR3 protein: ASSPGLVLGDEQF
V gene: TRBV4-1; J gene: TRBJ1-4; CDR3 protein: ASSQDRVQGEKLF
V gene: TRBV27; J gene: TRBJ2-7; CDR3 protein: ASRRGARYEQY
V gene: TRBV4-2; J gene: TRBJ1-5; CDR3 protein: ASSQAAGEGNQPQH
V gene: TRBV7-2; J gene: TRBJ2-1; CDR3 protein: ASSLRGFGPSSYNEQF
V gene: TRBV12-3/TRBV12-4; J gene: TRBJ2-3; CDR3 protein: ASSFGGQTDTQY
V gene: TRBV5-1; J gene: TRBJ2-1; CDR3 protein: ASSLAVGSGGYNEQF
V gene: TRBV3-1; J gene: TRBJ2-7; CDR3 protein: ASSQDPAREQY
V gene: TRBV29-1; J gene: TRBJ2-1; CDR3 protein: SVGGLAGRNNEQF
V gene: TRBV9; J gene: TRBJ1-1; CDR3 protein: ASSVSIEGTEAF
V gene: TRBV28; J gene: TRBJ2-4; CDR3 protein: ASSSGQFLAKNIQY
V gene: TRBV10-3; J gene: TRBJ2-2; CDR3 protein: AISEDTSGRSGELF
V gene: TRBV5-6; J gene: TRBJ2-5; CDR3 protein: ASSPWPQETQY
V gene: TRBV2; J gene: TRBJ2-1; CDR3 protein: ASGTLNNEQF
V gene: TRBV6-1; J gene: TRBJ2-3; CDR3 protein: ASTKKGILAPDTQY
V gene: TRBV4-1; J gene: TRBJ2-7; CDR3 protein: ASSQGGLYEQY
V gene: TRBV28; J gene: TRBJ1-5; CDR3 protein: ASIGNRGNQPQH
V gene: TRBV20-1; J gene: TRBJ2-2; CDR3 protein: SAQKSGTRLTGELF
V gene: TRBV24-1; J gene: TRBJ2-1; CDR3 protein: ATSDRGTGTNEQF
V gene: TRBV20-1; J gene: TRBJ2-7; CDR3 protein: SAGRPGQGSSYEQY
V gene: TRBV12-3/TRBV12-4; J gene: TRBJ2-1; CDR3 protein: ASSSWTGIGNEQF
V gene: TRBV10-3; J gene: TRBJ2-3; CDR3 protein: AISDADTQY
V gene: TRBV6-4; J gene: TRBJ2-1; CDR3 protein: ASSDPDRNEQF
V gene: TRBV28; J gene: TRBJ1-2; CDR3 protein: ASSLYARSNYGYT
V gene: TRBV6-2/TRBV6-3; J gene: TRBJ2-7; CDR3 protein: ASSNQGVGYEQY
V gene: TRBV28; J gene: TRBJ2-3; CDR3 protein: ASSPARIQGAKADTQY
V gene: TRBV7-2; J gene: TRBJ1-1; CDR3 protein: AGSLWALNTEAF
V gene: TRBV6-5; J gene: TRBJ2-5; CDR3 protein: VTGGEKETQY
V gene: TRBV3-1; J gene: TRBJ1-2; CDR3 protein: ASSARDGIYGYT
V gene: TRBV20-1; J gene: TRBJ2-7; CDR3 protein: SAERTSNSYEQY
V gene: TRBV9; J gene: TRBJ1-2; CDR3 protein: ASSTRDSTDYGYT
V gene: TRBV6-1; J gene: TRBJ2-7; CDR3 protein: ASSATGYPYEQY
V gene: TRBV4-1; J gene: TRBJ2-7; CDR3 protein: ASSTGTGLYEQY
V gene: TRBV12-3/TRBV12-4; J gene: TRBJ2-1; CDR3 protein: AIRRLYNEQF
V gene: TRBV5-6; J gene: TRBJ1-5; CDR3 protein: ASSSGTNSNQPQH
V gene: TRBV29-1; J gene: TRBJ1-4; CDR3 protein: SVTETNEKLF
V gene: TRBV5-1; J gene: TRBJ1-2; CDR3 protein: ASISEDYGYT
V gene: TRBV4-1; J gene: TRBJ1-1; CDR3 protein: ASSPRLGEGTEAF
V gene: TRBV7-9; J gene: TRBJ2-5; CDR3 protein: ASSLPTSGRQQETQY
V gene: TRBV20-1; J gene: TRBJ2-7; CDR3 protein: SASRDRAHEQY
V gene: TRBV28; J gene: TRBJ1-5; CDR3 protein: ASTLWAGNSNQPQH
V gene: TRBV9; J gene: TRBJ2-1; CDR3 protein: ASSVAWGYNEQF
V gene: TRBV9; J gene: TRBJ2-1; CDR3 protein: ASSVGRGLAGYNEQF
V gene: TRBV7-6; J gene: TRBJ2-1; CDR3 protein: ASSLTGGTEQF
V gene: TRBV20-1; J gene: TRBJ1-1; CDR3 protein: SARETGRTEAF
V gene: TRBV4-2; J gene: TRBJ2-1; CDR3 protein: ASSHWGGIDNEQF
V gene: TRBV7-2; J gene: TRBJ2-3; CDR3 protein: ASSLAHGYVSTDTQY
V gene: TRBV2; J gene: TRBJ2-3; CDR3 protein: ASSERDRVDTQY